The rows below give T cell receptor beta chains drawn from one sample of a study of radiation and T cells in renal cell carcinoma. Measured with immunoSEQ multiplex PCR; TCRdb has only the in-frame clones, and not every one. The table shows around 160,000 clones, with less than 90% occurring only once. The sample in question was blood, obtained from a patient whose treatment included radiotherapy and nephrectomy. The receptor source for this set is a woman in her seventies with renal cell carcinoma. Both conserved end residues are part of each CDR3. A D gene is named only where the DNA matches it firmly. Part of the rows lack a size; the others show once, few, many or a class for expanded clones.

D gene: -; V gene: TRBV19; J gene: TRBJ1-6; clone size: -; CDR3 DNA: TGTGCCAGTAGTACCTCACCTACAGGATATAATTCACCCCTCCACTTT; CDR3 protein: CASSTSPTGYNSPLHF
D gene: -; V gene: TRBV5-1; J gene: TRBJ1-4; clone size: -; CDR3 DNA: TGCGCCAGCAGCTTGTGGGGAGGAATTGAAAAACTGTTTTTT; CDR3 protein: CASSLWGGIEKLFF
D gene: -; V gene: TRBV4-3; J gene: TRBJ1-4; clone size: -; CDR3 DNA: TGCGCCAGCAGCCAACGGACAGTCTATAATGAAAAACTGTTTTTT; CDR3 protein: CASSQRTVYNEKLFF
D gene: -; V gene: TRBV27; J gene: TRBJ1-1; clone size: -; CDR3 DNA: TGTGCCAGCAGTCCGAGGGGTGTAGGAGAAGCTTTCTTT; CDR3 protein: CASSPRGVGEAFF
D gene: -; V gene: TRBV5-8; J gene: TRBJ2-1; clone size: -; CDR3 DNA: TGTGCCAGCAGCTTGGGTCTCGGGGCTAGCTCCTACAATGAGCAGTTCTTC; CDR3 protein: CASSLGLGASSYNEQFF
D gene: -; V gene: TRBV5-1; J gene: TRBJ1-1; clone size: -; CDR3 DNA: TGCGCCAGCAGCTTGTGGTGGAACACTGAAGCTTTCTTT; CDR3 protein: CASSLWWNTEAFF
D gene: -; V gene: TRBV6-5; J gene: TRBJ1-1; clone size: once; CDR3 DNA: TGTGCCAGCAGTACTCGGACGGACCATAACACTGAAGCTTTCTTT; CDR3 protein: CASSTRTDHNTEAFF
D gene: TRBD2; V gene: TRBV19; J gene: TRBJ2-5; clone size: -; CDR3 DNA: TGTGCCAGTAGTATCGCTAGCGGGGGAGAGACCCAGTACTTC; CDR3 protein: CASSIASGGETQYF
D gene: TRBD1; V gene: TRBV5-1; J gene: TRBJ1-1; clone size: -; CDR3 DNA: TGCGCCAGCAGCTCCTGGACAGGGCGGGGAACTGAAGCTTTCTTT; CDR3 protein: CASSSWTGRGTEAFF
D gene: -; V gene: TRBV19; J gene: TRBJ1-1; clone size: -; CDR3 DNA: TGTGCCAGTAGTATGGGGAGCGAGAACACTGAAGCTTTCTTT; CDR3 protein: CASSMGSENTEAFF
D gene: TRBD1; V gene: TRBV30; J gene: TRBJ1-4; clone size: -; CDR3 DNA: TGTGCCTGGAGTGGCGGGACAGTAACCGTGGGGCTGTTTTTT; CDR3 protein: CAWSGGTVTVGLFF
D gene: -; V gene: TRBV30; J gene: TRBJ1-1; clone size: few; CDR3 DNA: TGTGCCTGGAGTGTGGACCGACCGAACACTGAAGCTTTCTTT; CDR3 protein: CAWSVDRPNTEAFF
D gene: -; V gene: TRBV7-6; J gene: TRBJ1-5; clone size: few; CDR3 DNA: TGTGCCAGCAGCTTAGGGTCGGGGGGCGGCAATCAGCCCCAGCATTTT; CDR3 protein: CASSLGSGGGNQPQHF
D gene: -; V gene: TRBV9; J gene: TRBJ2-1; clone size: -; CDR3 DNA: TGTGCCAGCAGCGATGGGACTTACAATGAGCAGTTCTTC; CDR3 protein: CASSDGTYNEQFF
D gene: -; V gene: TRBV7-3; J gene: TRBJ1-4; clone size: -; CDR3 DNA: TGTGCCAGCAGCCCCTCCGGAACGGGGGCAACTAATGAAAAACTGTTTTTT; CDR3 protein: CASSPSGTGATNEKLFF
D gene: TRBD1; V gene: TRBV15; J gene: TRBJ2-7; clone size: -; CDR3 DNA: TGTGCCACCGGTAAGGACAGGGCCTACGAGCAGTACTTC; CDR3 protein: CATGKDRAYEQYF
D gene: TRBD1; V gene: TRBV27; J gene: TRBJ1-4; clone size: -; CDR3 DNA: TGTGCCAGCAGTTGGGGATACGACAGGGGTGAAAAACTGTTTTTT; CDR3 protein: CASSWGYDRGEKLFF